A single sample gave rise to the 30 T cell receptor beta chains below, sequenced in a study of T-cell reconstitution after alpha-beta-depleted transplantation in children (dated by TCRdb to 2016 to 2017). Explained via the paper, the treatment or condition label denotes: allogeneic hematopoietic cell transplantation with graft depleted of TCRalphabeta T cells and CD19 B cells. The library was prepared using PCR. These reads were obtained on an Illumina HiSeq 2500. TCR library preparation used molecular barcoding, with unique molecular identifiers applied to normalize quantification of the TCRbeta repertoire. TCRdb trimmed public reads at Q25 via fastp, called clones via MiXCR and kept in-frame beta chains. Each CDR3 protein appears once, grouped with its most common genes and DNA. Recorded for this sample are just under 350,000 distinct CDR3 sequences; roughly 17% of them occurred a single time. Approximately 44% of the sample goes to the ten largest clones.

Sequences were derived from PBMCs, mostly from graft donor cells, sampled 360 days after TCRalphabeta/CD19-depleted stem cell transplant. These receptors all stem from a male patient between 2 and 15 years old who had a stem cell transplant for acute lymphoblastic leukemia, so the T cells may come from the graft donor.

The gene calls are TRBV7-9 and TRBJ2-3; TRBD2 might be the D (6 bases). The germline V and J ends were trimmed by 4 bases and 4 bases, with 12 bases remaining between them. Per the germline V gene, CDR1 is SEHNR and CDR2 is FQNEAQ (reference sequence). There are 14 residues in the CDR3. The CDR3 DNA is TGTGCCAGCAGCTGGGGCCCTAGCGCAGATACGCAGTATTTT. It yields the protein CASSWGPSADTQYF.

This clonotype was picked up a small number of times. The CDR3 DNA reads TGCAGTGCTAGCCCCTGGGGCAGACCGCCAAAGGTGCCCCAGCATTTT. The encoded protein is CSASPWGRPPKVPQHF. V gene TRBV20-1 combines with J gene TRBJ1-5, with D perhaps TRBD1 (5 bases). Trimming took off 3 bases at V and 9 bases at J, with 24 bases between the two ends. Per germline, CDR1 DFQATT and CDR2 SNEGSKA (reference sequence). This CDR3 is 16 amino acids long.

In this sample, this clonotype turned up many times. The genes are TRBV20-1 and TRBJ2-1; TRBD2 matches 7 bases. V gave up 0 bases and J gave up 0 bases; unmatched junction bases: 5. The CDR3 is made up of 16 amino acids. The V gene's germline CDR1 is DFQATT and CDR2 SNEGSKA (reference sequence). DNA for the CDR3: TGCAGTGCTAGAGATCTAGCGGAGAGCTCCTACAATGAGCAGTTCTTC. This codes for CSARDLAESSYNEQFF.

CDR3 in DNA: TGCAGCGTTGAAGAACGGTGGAACACTGAAGCTTTCTTT. Translated, it gives CSVEERWNTEAFF. The gene calls are TRBV29-1 and TRBJ1-1, with D unclear. Looked up from germline, CDR1 is SQVTM and CDR2 is ANQGSEA. Between the trimmed V and J ends, which lost 0 bases and 1 base, there was a span of 6 bases. The CDR3 is made up of 13 amino acids.

This clonotype appeared many times. The chain uses TRBV4-2 and TRBJ2-6; D is undetermined. The CDR3 consists of 16 residues. Germline CDR1 is LGHNA and CDR2 is YNFKEQ. Trimming removed 0 bases at V and 2 bases at J, with 8 bases between. CDR3 in DNA: TGTGCCAGCAGCCAAGAGTTTAGGGCTGGGGCCAACGTCCTGACTTTC. As protein: CASSQEFRAGANVLTF.

This clonotype was detected a few times. This chain joins TRBV10-3 and TRBJ1-1; D is perhaps TRBD1 (5 bases). This CDR3 spans 15 amino acids. Germline CDR1 is ENHRY and CDR2 is SYGVKD. The V gene lost 2 bases and the J gene lost 2 bases, with 12 bases spanning the gap. CDR3 amino acids: CAISEPDISNTEAFF. The CDR3, as DNA: TGTGCCATCAGTGAGCCGGACATATCTAACACTGAAGCTTTCTTT.

Comments on this clonotype: A much bigger clone sits one base away, suggesting this may be a read error. The chain employs TRBV12-3 or TRBV12-4 and TRBJ2-2; unclear D gene. Trimming took 5 bases from V and 5 from J, leaving 3 bases between them. The CDR3 covers 11 residues. The CDR3 protein is CASSATGELFF. The CDR3 DNA reads as TGTGCCAGCAGTGCAACCGGGGAGCTGTTTTTT.

For the CDR3, the DNA is TGTGCCAGCACCTACTGGACAGAGCCCTCTGGGGCCAACGTCCTGACTTTC. Translated, it gives CASTYWTEPSGANVLTF. The rearrangement links TRBV6-5 to TRBJ2-6; the D gene is possibly TRBD1 (6 bases). In germline, CDR1 is MNHEY, CDR2 SVGAGI. Trimming stripped 7 bases from V and 0 bases from J, with 16 bases between. This CDR3 is built from 17 residues.

This clonotype has more than one count but fewer than ten. V usage is TRBV25-1 and J usage is TRBJ1-1, with D possibly TRBD1 on 5 matching bases. Germline V CDR1 and CDR2: MGHDK, SYGVNS. The V end lost 1 base, the J end lost 4 bases, and 13 bases lay between the germline ends. The CDR3 covers 15 residues. The CDR3 region is CASSEWGTLGTEAFF. CDR3 bases: TGTGCCAGCAGTGAATGGGGCACCCTCGGCACTGAAGCTTTCTTT.

CDR3 loop: CASSLAQSNTGELFF. The CDR3 nucleotides read TGCGCCAGCAGCTTGGCACAGAGTAACACCGGGGAGCTGTTTTTT. The chain carries TRBV5-1 and TRBJ2-2; D is undetermined. Deletions cut 0 bases from V and 2 bases from J, with 8 bases between. The CDR3 runs to 15 residues. Looked up from germline, CDR1 is SGHRS and CDR2 is YFSETQ.

The rearrangement uses TRBV7-9 and TRBJ2-1; 12 bases are a match to TRBD2. CDR3 size: 17 residues. Germline values: CDR1 SEHNR, CDR2 FQNEAQ (reference sequence). J gave up 0 bases and V 5 bases, and 5 bases lay outside the gene matches. CDR3 sequence: CASSDTSGRSSYNEQFF. In DNA form, the CDR3 reads TGTGCCAGCAGCGACACTAGCGGGAGGAGCTCCTACAATGAGCAGTTCTTC.

The V gene is TRBV5-5, the J gene TRBJ2-7; perhaps TRBD1 as D (5 bases). Germline V gives CDR1 SGHKS, CDR2 YYEKEE (reference sequence). Between the trimmed V and J ends, which lost 4 bases and 3 bases, there was a span of 17 bases. The CDR3 is 15 amino acids. CDR3 loop: CASSPPAPGHYEQYF. For the CDR3, the DNA is TGTGCCAGCAGCCCCCCCGCTCCCGGACACTACGAGCAGTACTTC.

The V and J genes are TRBV28 and TRBJ2-2; D is uncertain. The V end was cut by 3 bases, the J end by 1 base, with 6 bases between. The germline CDR1 and CDR2 sequences are MDHEN and SYDVKM. CDR3 length: 14 residues. Here the CDR3 DNA reads TGTGCCAGCAGTTTGCAGCTGAACACCGGGGAGCTGTTTTTT. Its translation: CASSLQLNTGELFF.

This chain joins TRBV6-2 or TRBV6-3 and TRBJ2-1; TRBD1 might be the D (6 bases). The germline V gene encodes CDR1 MNHEY and CDR2 SVGEGT. V was pared by 6 bases and J by 6 bases, with 18 bases between. The CDR3 length is 15 residues. The CDR3 DNA is TGTGCCAGCAGCACTCACAGGGTCCCAGGCAATGAGCAGTTCTTC. Protein sequence: CASSTHRVPGNEQFF.

The chain carries TRBV7-9 and TRBJ2-1; the D gene is possibly TRBD1 (5 bases). Germline loops: CDR1 SEHNR, CDR2 FQNEAQ (reference sequence). CDR3 size: 17 residues. V dropped 8 bases and J dropped 9 bases, with 29 bases sitting between them. The CDR3 coding sequence is TGTGCCAGCCTCCCAGCGCAGGGCCCGGCCCGGTTCGGTGAGCAGTTCTTC. It specifies CASLPAQGPARFGEQFF.

This clonotype has more than one count but fewer than ten. The chain joins TRBV5-1 to TRBJ2-7; 9 positions match TRBD1. Looked up from germline, CDR1 is SGHRS and CDR2 is YFSETQ. The junction had 7 bases not matched to a gene; V was cut back by 4 bases and J by 5 bases. The length of the CDR3 is 14 residues. The CDR3 here is CASSRDREFDEQYF. The DNA for the CDR3 is TGCGCCAGCAGCCGGGACAGGGAGTTCGACGAGCAGTACTTC.

This clonotype was found a few times. The chain has TRBV12-3 or TRBV12-4 and TRBJ2-2; D is perhaps TRBD1 (6 bases). This CDR3 is built from 18 residues. The ends were cut back, 5 bases at V and 6 bases at J, with 25 bases in the middle. The CDR3 is CASSLPRTGMSPPGELFF. The CDR3 DNA reads TGTGCCAGCAGTCTGCCCAGAACAGGGATGAGTCCCCCCGGGGAGCTGTTTTTT.

This clonotype was seen at least ten times. The V and J genes are TRBV28 and TRBJ1-1, with D hard to call. CDR1 MDHEN and CDR2 SYDVKM come from the germline V gene. This CDR3 has 12 residues. Trimming pared 9 bases from V and 5 bases from J, leaving 13 bases between. The CDR3 reads CASKTWRTEAFF. The CDR3 nucleotides read TGTGCCAGTAAAACCTGGCGGACTGAAGCTTTCTTT.

In this sample, this clonotype turned up a few times. This rearrangement joins TRBV20-1 to TRBJ2-2; no clear D gene. V shed 2 bases and J shed 0 bases, with 7 bases lying between them. The CDR3 covers 14 residues. In germline, CDR1 is DFQATT, CDR2 SNEGSKA (reference sequence). The DNA of the CDR3 is TGCAGTGCTAGAAATGGACCGAACACCGGGGAGCTGTTTTTT. Protein: CSARNGPNTGELFF.

This clonotype came up a few times. The chain employs TRBV14 and TRBJ2-1; tentatively, D is TRBD2 (6 bases). Trimming removed 5 bases at V and 3 bases at J, with 11 bases between. Per the germline V gene, CDR1 is SGHDN and CDR2 is FVKESK. The CDR3 has 14 residues. This chain's CDR3 is CASSGVADYNEQFF. The CDR3 nucleotides are TGTGCCAGCAGCGGAGTAGCGGACTACAATGAGCAGTTCTTC.

The V call is TRBV10-3, the J call TRBJ2-3; 11 nucleotides match TRBD2. There are 16 residues in the CDR3. In germline, CDR1 is ENHRY, CDR2 SYGVKD. J gave up 5 bases and V 5 bases, and 9 bases lay outside the gene matches. CDR3 DNA sequence: TGTGCCATCAGTAAAACTAGCGGGAGTAAGGGAGATACGCAGTATTTT. Its translation is CAISKTSGSKGDTQYF.

The chain combines TRBV6-1 with TRBJ2-1, with 7 nucleotides matching TRBD2. V was pared by 8 bases and J by 4 bases, with 11 bases of the junction left unmatched. The germline V gene encodes CDR1 MNHNS and CDR2 SASEGT. The CDR3 runs to 15 residues. The CDR3 DNA follows: TGTGCCAGCCGGGAGGCGGGGAGCCCTTACAATGAGCAGTTCTTC. It translates to CASREAGSPYNEQFF.

The gene calls are TRBV5-5 and TRBJ2-5; a weak D match, TRBD1 (6 bases). Deletions cut 5 bases from V and 5 bases from J, with 16 bases between. CDR3 size: 14 residues. Per germline, CDR1 SGHKS and CDR2 YYEKEE (reference sequence). CDR3 DNA: TGTGCCAGCAGTCACTGGGCAGGGGTGGAGACCCAGTACTTC. As protein: CASSHWAGVETQYF.

This sequence joins TRBV18 and TRBJ1-1, with a weak D call TRBD1 (5 bases). V lost 1 base, J lost 0 bases, and 9 bases lay in between. Per the germline V gene, CDR1 is KGHSH and CDR2 is LQKENI. This CDR3 contains 15 residues. The CDR3 spells CASSPHPGLNTEAFF. In DNA, the CDR3 is TGTGCCAGCTCACCACATCCAGGGTTGAACACTGAAGCTTTCTTT.

The chain joins TRBV4-3 to TRBJ2-1; 10 nucleotides line up with TRBD2. Germline values: CDR1 LGHNA, CDR2 YSLEER. V lost 0 bases, J lost 7 bases, and 6 bases stayed unmatched. The CDR3 sequence is 16 residues long. Here the CDR3 reads CASSQEMTSGWNEQFF. The DNA for the CDR3 is TGCGCCAGCAGCCAAGAAATGACTAGCGGGTGGAATGAGCAGTTCTTC.

The rearrangement uses TRBV6-1 and TRBJ2-1, with 10 bases identical to TRBD2. J was trimmed by 7 bases and V by 6 bases; bases with no gene match: 9. CDR3 size: 15 residues. Germline V gene sequence: CDR1 MNHNS, CDR2 SASEGT. The chain's CDR3 is CASSHLAGVVNEQFF. Here the CDR3 DNA reads TGTGCCAGCAGCCATCTAGCGGGAGTAGTTAATGAGCAGTTCTTC.

The rearrangement links TRBV7-2 to TRBJ2-1, with 14 bases lining up with TRBD2. CDR1 and CDR2 (germline): SGHTA, FQGNSA. The CDR3 runs 16 residues. J gave up 12 bases and V 2 bases, and 9 bases lay outside the gene matches. The CDR3 loop reads CASSLSMGLAGVGQFF. In DNA form, the CDR3 reads TGTGCCAGCAGCTTATCGATGGGACTAGCGGGAGTTGGGCAGTTCTTC.

V and J are TRBV7-2 and TRBJ2-3; D may match TRBD1 or TRBD2 (6 bases each). Trimming stripped 2 bases from V and 7 bases from J, with 22 bases between. In germline, CDR1 is SGHTA, CDR2 FQGNSA. The CDR3 is made up of 17 amino acids. CDR3 nucleotides: TGTGCCAGCAGCTTAAGAGGGGGGTCAGGAGGTACTTATACGCAGTATTTT. Translated: CASSLRGGSGGTYTQYF.

This clonotype has more than one count but fewer than ten. The rearrangement links TRBV10-3 to TRBJ1-4; no clear D. From germline, CDR1 is ENHRY and CDR2 SYGVKD. This CDR3 is 17 amino acids long. V lost 3 bases and J 8 bases, leaving 22 bases between the germline ends. CDR3 protein: CAISEVMGPGAGEKLFF. The CDR3, as DNA: TGTGCCATCAGTGAAGTCATGGGTCCCGGAGCTGGGGAAAAACTGTTTTTT.

This clonotype has more than one count but fewer than ten. The chain recombines TRBV5-6 with TRBJ2-4; TRBD1 matches at 7 bases. The CDR3 sequence is 13 residues long. After removal of 4 bases from V and 9 bases from J, the junction contained 7 bases not matched to a gene. Germline assignment: CDR1 SGHDT and CDR2 YYEEEE. CDR3 in amino acids: CASSVTGKGIQYF. DNA of the CDR3: TGTGCCAGCAGCGTGACAGGGAAGGGCATTCAGTACTTC.